This entry lists 7 T cell receptor beta chains sequenced from one sample in a study of T cell repertoires in cytomegalovirus infection. Antigens of these TCRs are unknown. One entry per CDR3 protein, called by TCRdb with MiXCR from the reads. The sample has 650,000 to 900,000 distinct CDR3 sequences, 25% to 30% seen once. The input for sequencing was cultured CD8+ T cells from PBMCs, taken from culture after CMV antigen stimulation. These receptors all stem from a human donor in good health (CMV status not recorded). Some clones in this sample may be carry-over from other donors' samples.

This clonotype was counted only a few times. The V and J genes are TRBV12-3 or TRBV12-4 and TRBJ2-3, with 8 bases fitting TRBD2. V lost 3 bases and J lost 5; bases outside the gene matches: 4. CDR3 length: 14 residues. The CDR3 DNA sequence: TGTGCCAGCAGTTTGGGCGGGGGGCAAGATACGCAGTATTTT. Translating it yields CASSLGGGQDTQYF.

V gene TRBV27 combines with J gene TRBJ2-1; D not certain. Germline V gene data show CDR1 as MNHEY and CDR2 as SMNVEV (reference sequence). V gave up 3 bases and J gave up 9 bases, with 12 bases separating them. There are 13 residues in the CDR3. DNA for the CDR3: TGTGCCAGCAGTTTCGCCGGATCCTTTGAGCAGTTCTTC. Translation: CASSFAGSFEQFF.

The table lists this clonotype with a few counts. The rearrangement links TRBV25-1 to TRBJ1-5; D ambiguous. Germline V lookup: CDR1 MGHDK, CDR2 SYGVNS. CDR3 length: 14 amino acids. The V end lost 1 base, the J end lost 4 bases, and 8 bases lay between the germline ends. The CDR3, as DNA: TGTGCCAGCAGTGAATCCCCACTTAATCAGCCCCAGCATTTT. This translates into CASSESPLNQPQHF.

This clonotype was counted ten times or more. The J gene is TRBJ1-2, the V gene TRBV7-6, with D unresolved. The CDR3 has 14 residues. The germline V and J ends were trimmed by 0 bases and 4 bases, with 9 bases remaining between them. From germline, CDR1 is SGHVS and CDR2 FNYEAQ. The CDR3 nucleotides read TGTGCCAGCAGCTTAGCGGCAGAGAGCTATGGCTACACCTTC. Protein product: CASSLAAESYGYTF.

The table lists this clonotype with a count of one. This may arise from a read error, as a much more abundant clone is one base away. The rearrangement uses TRBV5-6 and TRBJ1-1; possibly TRBD1 for D (6 bases). The V gene lost 2 bases and the J gene lost 7 bases, with 9 bases spanning the gap. Germline V lookup: CDR1 SGHDT, CDR2 YYEEEE. CDR3 length: 12 residues. Written as DNA, the CDR3 is TGTGCCAGCAGCTTCGGGACAATTGAAGCTTTCTTT. It translates to CASSFGTIEAFF. The full variable domain, rest sourced from reference TRBV5-6 and TRBJ1-1, is DAGVTQSPTHLIKTRGQQVTLRCSPKSGHDTVSWYQQALGQGPQFIFQYYEEEERQRGNFPDRFSGHQFPNYSSELNVNALLLGDSALYLCASSFGTIEAFFGQGTRLTVV.

The rearrangement joins TRBV20-1 to TRBJ2-3; 10 bases agree with TRBD1. CDR3 length equals 14 residues. CDR1 DFQATT and CDR2 SNEGSKA come from the germline V gene (reference sequence). Trimming removed 5 bases from V and 6 bases from J; junction bases left unmatched: 8. As DNA, the CDR3 is TGCAGTGCTTGGGACAGGGGAATAGCGGATACGCAGTATTTT. Protein sequence: CSAWDRGIADTQYF.

CDR3 nucleotide sequence: TGTGCCAGCAGCTACGGGACAGCCAATGAGCAGTTCTTC. Amino acids: CASSYGTANEQFF. The chain joins TRBV11-3 to TRBJ2-1; TRBD1 matches 7 bases. The CDR3 is made up of 13 amino acids. J was trimmed by 6 bases and V by 4 bases; bases with no gene match: 3. CDR1 is SGHNT, CDR2 YENEEA, per germline. The full variable domain, with the rest looked up from reference TRBV11-3 and TRBJ2-1, is EAGVVQSPRYKIIEKKQPVAFWCNPISGHNTLYWYLQNLGQGPELLIRYENEEAVDDSQLPKDRFSAERLKGVDSTLKIQPAELGDSAVYLCASSYGTANEQFFGPGTRLTVL.